Listed here is a single TCR beta chain. The antigen is undetermined. Within Nashville, Tennessee resided all donors, each a Caucasian adult. Sorted-subset replicate PCR reactions were performed with approximately 200 ng DNA, corresponding to about 32,000 T cell genomes. Clones were sequenced by immunoSEQ multiplex PCR, and TCRdb holds only the in-frame ones, with some missing. The data hold roughly 2 million clones, with approximately 94% observed a single time. V lost 4 bases and J lost 2, with 14 bases in between. This CDR3 spans 15 amino acids. Germline V gene data show CDR1 as SGHTA and CDR2 as FQGNSA. This specimen belongs to a study of shared clonotypes between healthy human individuals. The wider study: The study used three CD4 naive, three CD4 memory, two CD8 naive and one CD8 memory plate per donor.

Study conclusions and caveats: Generation probability values for non-shared clonotypes were lower than those for clonotypes shared by all four donors.

The J gene is TRBJ1-1, the V gene TRBV7-2; D might be TRBD1 (6 bases). Sequencing was performed on naive CD4+ T cells sorted from blood. Subset: CD45RA+ positively selected. This TCR came from a man aged 18 to 30 in good health. CDR3 nucleotides: TGTGCCAGCAGCTCAGTACAGGGAATTAACACTGAAGCTTTCTTT. Translated, it gives CASSSVQGINTEAFF.